This TCR beta chain was documented in a study of T cell changes during pregnancy in multiple sclerosis. V was shortened by 5 bases and J by 3 bases, with 14 bases between the two germline ends. Germline CDR1 PRHDT, CDR2 FYEKMQ (reference sequence). The CDR3 has 14 residues. The table came from immunoSEQ multiplex PCR; TCRdb's copy has only in-frame clones and leaves some out. The table includes about 61,000 clones, 70% to 90% detected once. This clone was detected only once. The material was peripheral blood, obtained in the first trimester of pregnancy. This TCR was recovered from a female donor in good health, enrolled as a control in a pregnancy study. The chain uses TRBV13 and TRBJ2-7, with D perhaps matching TRBD2 (5 bases). The CDR3 DNA follows: TGTGCCAGCAGCCCCGCGGGTCCCGGCTACGAGCAGTACTTC. Amino acid sequence: CASSPAGPGYEQYF.